The 3 T cell receptor beta chains below were found in one sample sequenced in a study of shared clonotypes between healthy human individuals. Naivety among CD8 cells was defined by CD45RO negativity and positive CCR7 selection, thereby excluding terminally differentiated effector memory CD45RA+ cells. The table came from immunoSEQ multiplex PCR; TCRdb's copy has only in-frame clones and leaves some out. The sample consists of 2 million or so clones, about 95% of them appearing once. The sample taken for sequencing was naive CD8+ T cells sorted from blood. The receptor set was obtained from a man between 18 and 29 years old in good health.

The chain employs TRBV27 and TRBJ2-7, with D tentatively TRBD1 (5 bases). The germline V gene has CDR1 MNHEY and CDR2 SMNVEV (reference sequence). Trimming removed 4 bases from V and 5 bases from J, with 12 bases in between. This CDR3 is 13 amino acids long. In DNA form, the CDR3 reads TGTGCCAGCAGTTCGCCAGGGCGAAACGAGCAGTACTTC. Translating it yields CASSSPGRNEQYF.

V is TRBV28 and J is TRBJ2-7; D is ambiguous. The V gene lost 7 bases and the J gene lost 2 bases, with 6 bases spanning the gap. This CDR3 comprises 11 residues. Germline V gene data show CDR1 as MDHEN and CDR2 as SYDVKM. The CDR3 sequence is CASTVTYEQYF. In DNA form, the CDR3 reads TGTGCCAGCACCGTAACCTACGAGCAGTACTTC. Supplemented by reference TRBV28 and TRBJ2-7, the full variable domain reads DVKVTQSSRYLVKRTGEKVFLECVQDMDHENMFWYRQDPGLGLRLIYFSYDVKMKEKGDIPEGYSVSREKKERFSLILESASTNQTSMYLCASTVTYEQYFGPGTRLTVT.

As for this clone: The same CDR3 can be traced to other DNA sequences in this sample. The chain uses TRBV9 and TRBJ2-7; 8 nucleotides agree with TRBD1. After removal of 0 bases from V and 0 bases from J, the junction contained 2 bases not matched to a gene. The CDR3 length is 15 residues. From germline, CDR1 is SGDLS and CDR2 YYNGEE. The CDR3 DNA reads as TGTGCCAGCAGCGTAGAGGGGACAGGCTCCTACGAGCAGTACTTC. It translates to CASSVEGTGSYEQYF. Complete variable domain (other parts from reference TRBV9 and TRBJ2-7): DSGVTQTPKHLITATGQRVTLRCSPRSGDLSVYWYQQSLDQGLQFLIQYYNGEERAKGNILERFSAQQFPDLHSELNLSSLELGDSALYFCASSVEGTGSYEQYFGPGTRLTVT.